This T cell receptor (beta chain) comes out of a study of identical twins. General study results and limits: Clonotypes of the beta chain that were abundant in cord blood carried fewer insertions (memory repertoires showed none).

TCRdb independently ran MiXCR on the 5' RACE reads; one entry per CDR3 protein. The table has 400,000 to 500,000 distinct CDR3 sequences, 13% to 15% seen once. Regarding this clonotype: Its antigen is not identified.

Losses at the gene ends were 5 bases for V and 4 bases for J; bases not matched to a gene: 7. Germline CDR1 is LNHNV and CDR2 is YYDKDF (reference sequence). The CDR3 is 15 residues long. The same data also contributed to another study, on yellow fever vaccine responses in identical twins. That study adds: Reportedly, twins' vaccine T cell responses looked partly convergent and partly personalized.

The J gene is TRBJ1-5, the V gene TRBV15, with TRBD1 identical over 8 bases. The sequence was collected from a woman under 30 in good health. The source material was CD4+ T cells sorted from blood. CDR3 coding DNA: TGTGCCACCAGCTCAGACAGGGGAGGAAATCAGCCCCAGCATTTT. Amino acid sequence: CATSSDRGGNQPQHF.